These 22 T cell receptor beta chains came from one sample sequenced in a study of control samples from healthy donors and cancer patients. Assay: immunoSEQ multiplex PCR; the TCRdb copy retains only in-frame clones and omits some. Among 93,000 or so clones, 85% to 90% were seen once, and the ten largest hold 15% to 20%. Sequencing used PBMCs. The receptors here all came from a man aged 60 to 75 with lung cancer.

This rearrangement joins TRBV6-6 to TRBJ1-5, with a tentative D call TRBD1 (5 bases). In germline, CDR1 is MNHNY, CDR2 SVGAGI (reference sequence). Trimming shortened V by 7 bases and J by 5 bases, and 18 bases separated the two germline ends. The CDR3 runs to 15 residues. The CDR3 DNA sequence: TGTGCCAGCATTCACTACGGCCGGGGGGATCAGCCCCAGCATTTT. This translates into CASIHYGRGDQPQHF.

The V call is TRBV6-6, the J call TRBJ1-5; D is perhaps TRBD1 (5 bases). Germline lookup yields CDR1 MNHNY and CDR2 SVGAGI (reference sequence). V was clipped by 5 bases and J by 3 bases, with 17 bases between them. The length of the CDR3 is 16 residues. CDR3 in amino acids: CASSNGQGGANQPQHF. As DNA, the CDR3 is TGTGCCAGCAGTAACGGGCAGGGAGGCGCCAATCAGCCCCAGCATTTT.

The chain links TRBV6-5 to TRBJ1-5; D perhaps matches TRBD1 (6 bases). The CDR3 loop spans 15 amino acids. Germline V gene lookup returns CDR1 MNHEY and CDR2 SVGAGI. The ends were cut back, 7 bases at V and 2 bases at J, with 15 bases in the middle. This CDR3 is CASKEGDIRNQPQHF. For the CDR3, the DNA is TGTGCCAGCAAGGAAGGGGACATTCGCAATCAGCCCCAGCATTTT.

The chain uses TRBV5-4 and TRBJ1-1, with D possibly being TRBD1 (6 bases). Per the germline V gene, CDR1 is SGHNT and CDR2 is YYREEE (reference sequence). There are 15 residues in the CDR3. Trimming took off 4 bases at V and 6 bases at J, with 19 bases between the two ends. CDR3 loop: CASSEGGGVVSEAFF. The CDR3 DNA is TGTGCCAGCAGCGAGGGAGGGGGAGTGGTGTCTGAAGCTTTCTTT.

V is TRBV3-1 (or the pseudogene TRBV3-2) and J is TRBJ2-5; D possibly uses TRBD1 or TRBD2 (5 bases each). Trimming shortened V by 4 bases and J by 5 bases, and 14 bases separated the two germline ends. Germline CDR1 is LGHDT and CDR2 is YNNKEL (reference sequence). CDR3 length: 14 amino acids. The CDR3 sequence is CASSRGEGYETQYF. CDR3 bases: TGTGCCAGCAGCCGGGGAGAGGGGTACGAGACCCAGTACTTC.

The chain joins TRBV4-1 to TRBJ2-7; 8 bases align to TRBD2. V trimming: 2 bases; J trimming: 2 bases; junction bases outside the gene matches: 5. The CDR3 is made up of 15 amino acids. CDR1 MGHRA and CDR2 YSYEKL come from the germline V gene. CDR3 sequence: CASSQPGTRAYEQYF. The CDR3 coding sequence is TGCGCCAGCAGCCAACCCGGGACTAGGGCCTACGAGCAGTACTTC.

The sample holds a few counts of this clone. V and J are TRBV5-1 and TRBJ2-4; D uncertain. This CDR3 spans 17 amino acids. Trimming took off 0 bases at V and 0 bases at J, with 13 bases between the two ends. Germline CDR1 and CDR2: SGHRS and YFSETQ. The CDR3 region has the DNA TGCGCCAGCAGCTTGGGAACTGAAGGGCTAGCCAAAAACATTCAGTACTTC. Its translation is CASSLGTEGLAKNIQYF.

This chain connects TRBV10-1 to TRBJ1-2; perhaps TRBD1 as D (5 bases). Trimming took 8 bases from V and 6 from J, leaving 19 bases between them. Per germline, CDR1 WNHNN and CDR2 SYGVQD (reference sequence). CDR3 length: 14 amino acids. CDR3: CASARDARGDGYTF. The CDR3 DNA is TGCGCCAGCGCCCGGGACGCCCGGGGGGATGGCTACACCTTC.

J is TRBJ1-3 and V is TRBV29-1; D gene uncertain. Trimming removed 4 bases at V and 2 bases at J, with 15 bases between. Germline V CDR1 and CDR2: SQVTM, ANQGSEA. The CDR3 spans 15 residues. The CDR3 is CSVAKDPPPGNTIYF. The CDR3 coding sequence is TGCAGCGTTGCGAAAGACCCGCCGCCTGGAAACACCATATATTTT.

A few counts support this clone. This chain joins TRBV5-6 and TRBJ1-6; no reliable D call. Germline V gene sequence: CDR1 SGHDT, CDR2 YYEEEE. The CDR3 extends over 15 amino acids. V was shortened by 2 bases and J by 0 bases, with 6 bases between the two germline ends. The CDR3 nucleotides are TGTGCCAGCAGCTTAGGGAGCTCCTATAATTCACCCCTCCACTTT. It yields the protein CASSLGSSYNSPLHF.

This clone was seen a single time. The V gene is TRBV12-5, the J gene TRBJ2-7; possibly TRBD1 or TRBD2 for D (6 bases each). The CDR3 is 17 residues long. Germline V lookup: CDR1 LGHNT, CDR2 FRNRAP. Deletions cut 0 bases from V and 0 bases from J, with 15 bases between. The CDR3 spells CASGLVQGGFYSYEQYF. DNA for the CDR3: TGTGCTAGTGGTTTGGTACAAGGGGGGTTTTACTCCTACGAGCAGTACTTC.

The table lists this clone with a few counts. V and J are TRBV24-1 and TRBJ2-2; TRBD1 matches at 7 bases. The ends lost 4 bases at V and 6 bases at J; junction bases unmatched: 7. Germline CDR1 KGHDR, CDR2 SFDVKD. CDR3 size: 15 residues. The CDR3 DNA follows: TGTGCCACCAGTGACTCAGGGGGTCTGGCCGGGGAGCTGTTTTTT. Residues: CATSDSGGLAGELFF.

The CDR3, as DNA: TGTGCCAGCAGTCTCGGGACATTGACACCCCTCCACTTT. Amino acids: CASSLGTLTPLHF. This rearrangement joins TRBV27 to TRBJ1-6; D possibly corresponds to TRBD1 (6 bases). The germline gives CDR1 MNHEY, CDR2 SMNVEV (reference sequence). This CDR3 is built from 13 residues. Trimming took 5 bases from V and 11 from J, leaving 13 bases between them.

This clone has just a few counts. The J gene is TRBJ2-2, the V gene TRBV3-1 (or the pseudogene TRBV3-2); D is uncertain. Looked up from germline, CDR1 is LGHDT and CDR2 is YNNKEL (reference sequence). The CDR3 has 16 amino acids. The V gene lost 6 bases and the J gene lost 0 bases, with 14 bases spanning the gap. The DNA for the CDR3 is TGTGCCAGCAGTCTAGGGATGATGGCGAACACCGGGGAGCTGTTTTTT. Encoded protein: CASSLGMMANTGELFF.

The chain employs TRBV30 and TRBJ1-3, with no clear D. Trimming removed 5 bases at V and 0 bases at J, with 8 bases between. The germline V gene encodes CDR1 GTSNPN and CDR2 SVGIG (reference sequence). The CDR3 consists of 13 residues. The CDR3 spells CAWGGASGNTIYF. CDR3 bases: TGTGCCTGGGGAGGAGCCTCTGGAAACACCATATATTTT. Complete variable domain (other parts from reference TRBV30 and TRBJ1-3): SQTIHQWPATLVQPVGSPLSLECTVEGTSNPNLYWYRQAAGRGLQLLFYSVGIGQISSEVPQNLSASRPQDRQFILSSKKLLLSDSGFYLCAWGGASGNTIYFGEGSWLTVV.

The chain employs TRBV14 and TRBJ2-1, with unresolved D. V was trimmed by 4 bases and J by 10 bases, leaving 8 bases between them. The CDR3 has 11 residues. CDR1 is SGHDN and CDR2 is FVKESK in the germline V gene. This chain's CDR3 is CASSPGLEQFF. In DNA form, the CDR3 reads TGTGCCAGCAGCCCCGGCCTCGAGCAGTTCTTC.

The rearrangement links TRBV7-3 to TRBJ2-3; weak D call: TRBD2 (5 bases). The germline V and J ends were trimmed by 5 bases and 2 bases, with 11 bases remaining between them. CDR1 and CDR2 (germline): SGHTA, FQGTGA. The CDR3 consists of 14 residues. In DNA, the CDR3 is TGTGCCAGCAGCCCTACTAGAAACACAGATACGCAGTATTTT. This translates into CASSPTRNTDTQYF.

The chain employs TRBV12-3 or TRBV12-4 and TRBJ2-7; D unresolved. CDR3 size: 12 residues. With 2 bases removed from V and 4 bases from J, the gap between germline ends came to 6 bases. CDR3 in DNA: TGTGCCAGCAGTTTAACCAGATACGAGCAGTACTTC. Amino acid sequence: CASSLTRYEQYF.

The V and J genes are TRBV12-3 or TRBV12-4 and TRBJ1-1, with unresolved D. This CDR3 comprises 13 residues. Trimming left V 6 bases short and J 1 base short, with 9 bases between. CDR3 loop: CASRSQANTEAFF. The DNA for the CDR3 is TGTGCCAGCAGATCGCAGGCGAACACTGAAGCTTTCTTT.

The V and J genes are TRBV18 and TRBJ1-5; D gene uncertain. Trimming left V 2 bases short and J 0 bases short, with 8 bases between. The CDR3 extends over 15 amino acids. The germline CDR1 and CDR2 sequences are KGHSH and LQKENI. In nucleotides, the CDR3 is TGTGCCAGCTCACCAGTACAGCATAGCAATCAGCCCCAGCATTTT. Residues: CASSPVQHSNQPQHF.

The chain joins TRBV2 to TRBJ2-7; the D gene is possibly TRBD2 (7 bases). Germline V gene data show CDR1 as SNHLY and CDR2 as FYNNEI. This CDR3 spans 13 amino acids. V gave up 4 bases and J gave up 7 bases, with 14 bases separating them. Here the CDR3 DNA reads TGTGCCAGCAGTGCCGTTGAGGGGGGGGAGCAGTACTTC. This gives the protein CASSAVEGGEQYF.

In DNA, the CDR3 is TGTGCCAGCAGCTTAGTTGCGTACTCTAATGAAAAACTGTTTTTT. Its translation: CASSLVAYSNEKLFF. V and J are TRBV7-2 and TRBJ1-4; D remains unclear. Germline CDR1 is SGHTA and CDR2 is FQGNSA. Trimming left V 1 base short and J 3 bases short, with 9 bases between. This CDR3 is built from 15 residues. The full variable domain, completed using reference TRBV7-2 and TRBJ1-4, is GAGVSQSPSNKVTEKGKDVELRCDPISGHTALYWYRQSLGQGLEFLIYFQGNSAPDKSGLPSDRFSAERTGGSVSTLTIQRTQQEDSAVYLCASSLVAYSNEKLFFGSGTQLSVL.